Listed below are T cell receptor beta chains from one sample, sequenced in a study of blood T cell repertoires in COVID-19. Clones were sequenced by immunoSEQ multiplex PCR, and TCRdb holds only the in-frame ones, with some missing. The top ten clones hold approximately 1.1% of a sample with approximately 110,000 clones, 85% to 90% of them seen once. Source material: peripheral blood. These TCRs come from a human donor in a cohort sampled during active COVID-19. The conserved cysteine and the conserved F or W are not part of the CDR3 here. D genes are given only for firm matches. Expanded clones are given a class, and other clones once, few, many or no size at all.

CDR3aa: ASTVRTGGPYEQY; j_gene: TRBJ2-7; v_gene: TRBV7-2; abundance: -; d_gene: TRBD1
CDR3aa: ASSLADRGSEKLF; j_gene: TRBJ1-4; v_gene: TRBV5-1; abundance: -; d_gene: TRBD1
CDR3aa: ASSRDRGNYGYT; j_gene: TRBJ1-2; v_gene: TRBV6-4; abundance: -; d_gene: TRBD1
CDR3aa: SASDLAGPTYEQY; j_gene: TRBJ2-7; v_gene: TRBV20-1; abundance: -; d_gene: TRBD2
CDR3aa: ASSPDLREF; j_gene: TRBJ2-1; v_gene: TRBV12-3/TRBV12-4; abundance: -; d_gene: -
CDR3aa: ASTDKPGQDQPQH; j_gene: TRBJ1-5; v_gene: TRBV5-4; abundance: -; d_gene: TRBD1
CDR3aa: ASSPPGQGAGPRGELF; j_gene: TRBJ2-2; v_gene: TRBV18; abundance: -; d_gene: TRBD1
CDR3aa: ARSSGHRELF; j_gene: TRBJ1-4; v_gene: TRBV5-3; abundance: -; d_gene: -
CDR3aa: ASSLDRGQRGYT; j_gene: TRBJ1-2; v_gene: TRBV5-6; abundance: -; d_gene: TRBD1
CDR3aa: ASSLTGLNYYGYT; j_gene: TRBJ1-2; v_gene: TRBV5-1; abundance: -; d_gene: -
CDR3aa: ASSLVTGIGEQY; j_gene: TRBJ2-7; v_gene: TRBV11-2; abundance: -; d_gene: -
CDR3aa: ASSYVQGETQY; j_gene: TRBJ2-5; v_gene: TRBV6-5; abundance: -; d_gene: -
CDR3aa: ASSLQDSITYGYT; j_gene: TRBJ1-2; v_gene: TRBV5-1; abundance: -; d_gene: -
CDR3aa: ASRKGQPVTEAF; j_gene: TRBJ1-1; v_gene: TRBV2; abundance: -; d_gene: -
CDR3aa: SVGDRTVSSETQY; j_gene: TRBJ2-5; v_gene: TRBV29-1; abundance: -; d_gene: -
CDR3aa: ASSIDIGTSNRAEAF; j_gene: TRBJ1-1; v_gene: TRBV19; abundance: -; d_gene: -
CDR3aa: ASSRGYEQY; j_gene: TRBJ2-7; v_gene: TRBV6-5; abundance: once; d_gene: -
CDR3aa: ASSREAGIGNQPQH; j_gene: TRBJ1-5; v_gene: TRBV4-1; abundance: few; d_gene: -
CDR3aa: AISDRGADTQY; j_gene: TRBJ2-3; v_gene: TRBV10-3; abundance: -; d_gene: -
CDR3aa: ASSAAGQFYGYT; j_gene: TRBJ1-2; v_gene: TRBV10-1; abundance: -; d_gene: -
CDR3aa: AISESDGASGKETQY; j_gene: TRBJ2-5; v_gene: TRBV10-3; abundance: -; d_gene: TRBD2
CDR3aa: ASSPTGGRAQH; j_gene: TRBJ1-5; v_gene: TRBV11-2; abundance: -; d_gene: TRBD1
CDR3aa: ASRPDRGRLQPQH; j_gene: TRBJ1-5; v_gene: TRBV2; abundance: -; d_gene: TRBD1
CDR3aa: SVVGLMNTEAF; j_gene: TRBJ1-1; v_gene: TRBV29-1; abundance: once; d_gene: -
CDR3aa: ASSLGTGNTEAF; j_gene: TRBJ1-1; v_gene: TRBV7-9; abundance: -; d_gene: TRBD1
CDR3aa: ASSLGAGGTYNEQF; j_gene: TRBJ2-1; v_gene: TRBV7-2; abundance: -; d_gene: -
CDR3aa: ASSLWSGDNEQF; j_gene: TRBJ2-1; v_gene: TRBV11-2; abundance: once; d_gene: -
CDR3aa: ATSRSPGQDYGYT; j_gene: TRBJ1-2; v_gene: TRBV15; abundance: -; d_gene: TRBD1
CDR3aa: ASSYRPGQGGTEAF; j_gene: TRBJ1-1; v_gene: TRBV6-2/TRBV6-3; abundance: -; d_gene: TRBD1
CDR3aa: ASSVWGVRTEAF; j_gene: TRBJ1-1; v_gene: TRBV7-2; abundance: -; d_gene: -
CDR3aa: ASSRRQANTEAF; j_gene: TRBJ1-1; v_gene: TRBV3-1/TRBV3-2; abundance: -; d_gene: -
CDR3aa: ASSAQGAGETQY; j_gene: TRBJ2-5; v_gene: TRBV4-1; abundance: -; d_gene: TRBD1
CDR3aa: ASISRQGYWAF; j_gene: TRBJ1-1; v_gene: TRBV6-5; abundance: -; d_gene: TRBD1
CDR3aa: ASRGQVQGIQY; j_gene: TRBJ2-4; v_gene: TRBV7-9; abundance: -; d_gene: -
CDR3aa: ASSFSQNTEAF; j_gene: TRBJ1-1; v_gene: TRBV11-2; abundance: -; d_gene: -